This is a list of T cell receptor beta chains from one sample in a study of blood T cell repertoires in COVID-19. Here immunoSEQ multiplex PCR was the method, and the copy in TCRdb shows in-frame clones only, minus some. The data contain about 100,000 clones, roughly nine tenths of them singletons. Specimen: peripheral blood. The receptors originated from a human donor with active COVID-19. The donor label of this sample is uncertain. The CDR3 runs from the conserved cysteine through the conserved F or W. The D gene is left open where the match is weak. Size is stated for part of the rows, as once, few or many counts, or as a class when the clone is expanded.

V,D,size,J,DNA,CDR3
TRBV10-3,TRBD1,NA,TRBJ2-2,TGTGCCACCACAACCGGACAGGTCAACACCGGGGAGCTGTTTTTT,CATTTGQVNTGELFF
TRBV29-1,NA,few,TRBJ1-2,TGCAGCGTCCTAAAGTGGGGAGGCGATGGCTACACCTTC,CSVLKWGGDGYTF
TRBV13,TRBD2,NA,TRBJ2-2,TGTGCCAGCAGCGCAACATGGGTCCTCGCGGGGGAGAACACCGGGGAGCTGTTTTTT,CASSATWVLAGENTGELFF
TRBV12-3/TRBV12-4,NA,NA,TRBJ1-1,TGTGCCAGCAGATCCCGGGACAACGAAGCTTTCTTT,CASRSRDNEAFF
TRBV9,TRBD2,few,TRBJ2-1,TGTGCCAGCAGCCCACCAGCGGGGGGGCCGAATGAGCAGTTCTTC,CASSPPAGGPNEQFF
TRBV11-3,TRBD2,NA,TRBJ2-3,TGTGCCAGCAGCTTAAGGACTAGCGGTGACCCTAGTAGCACAGATACGCAGTATTTT,CASSLRTSGDPSSTDTQYF
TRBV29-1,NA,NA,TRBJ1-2,TGCAGCGTTGGGAGGGGCCTCTATGGCTACACCTTC,CSVGRGLYGYTF
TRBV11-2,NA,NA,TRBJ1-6,TGTGCCACCACGCCTGCGAGCTCCTATAATTCACCCCTCCACTTT,CATTPASSYNSPLHF
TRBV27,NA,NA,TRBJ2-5,TGTGCCAGCAGTACCACCCCGGTGGAGACCCAGTACTTC,CASSTTPVETQYF
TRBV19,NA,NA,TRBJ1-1,TGTGCCAGTAAAGGTCGGCAGGGTAGGAACACTGAAGCTTTCTTT,CASKGRQGRNTEAFF
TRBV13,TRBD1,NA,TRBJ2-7,TGTGCCAGCAGCTACGGGACAGGGTTGGACGAGCAGTACTTC,CASSYGTGLDEQYF
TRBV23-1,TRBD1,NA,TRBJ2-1,TGCGCCAGCAGTTGCGACAGGGTCCCCTACAATGAGCAGTTCTTC,CASSCDRVPYNEQFF
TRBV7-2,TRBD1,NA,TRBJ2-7,TGTGCCAGCAGCTACTACCGGGACAGTACCTACGAGCAGTACTTC,CASSYYRDSTYEQYF
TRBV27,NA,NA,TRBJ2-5,TGTGCCAGCAGTTCGCGTACTTCAGACAGGTTCTTCTATCCCCAGTACTTC,CASSSRTSDRFFYPQYF
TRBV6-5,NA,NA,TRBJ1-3,TGTGCCAGCAGTTCCAGGGGCGTTTCTGGAAACACCATATATTTT,CASSSRGVSGNTIYF
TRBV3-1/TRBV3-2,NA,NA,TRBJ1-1,TGTGCCAGCAGCGACCCCCAGGGCACTGAAGCTTTCTTT,CASSDPQGTEAFF
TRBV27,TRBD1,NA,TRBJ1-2,TGTGCCAGCAGTTACGGGACAGGGGTTGGGTATGGCTACACCTTC,CASSYGTGVGYGYTF
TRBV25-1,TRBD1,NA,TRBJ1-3,TGTGCCAGCAGTGATCCGACAGGGGTTTCTGGAAACACCATATATTTT,CASSDPTGVSGNTIYF
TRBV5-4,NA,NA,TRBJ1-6,TGTGCCAGCAGCTTACAGGGAACTTCACCCCTCCACTTT,CASSLQGTSPLHF
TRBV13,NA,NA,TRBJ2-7,TGTGCCAGCAGCTTAGGGACTTCCTACGAGCAGTACTTC,CASSLGTSYEQYF
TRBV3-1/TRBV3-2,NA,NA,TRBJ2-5,TGTGCCAGCAGCCAAGCGGGGCGGGGTCTTCAAGAGACCCAGTACTTC,CASSQAGRGLQETQYF
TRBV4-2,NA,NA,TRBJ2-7,TGTGCCAGCAGCCAAGATCGTGGGGTAGCGGTCTCCTACGAGCAGTACTTC,CASSQDRGVAVSYEQYF
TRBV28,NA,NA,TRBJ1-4,TGTGCCAGCAGTGATCACACCGATGAAAGACTGTTTTTT,CASSDHTDERLFF
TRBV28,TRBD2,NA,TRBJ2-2,TGTGCCAGCAGTTATAGCGGGGGTCCGAACACCGGGGAGCTGTTTTTT,CASSYSGGPNTGELFF
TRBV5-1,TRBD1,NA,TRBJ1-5,TGCGCCAGCAGCGCCGGGACAGGGGGCTTGGGGCAGCCCCAGCATTTT,CASSAGTGGLGQPQHF
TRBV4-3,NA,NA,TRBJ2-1,TGCGCCAGCAGCCAAGATTATAGGGGAAATGAGCAGTTCTTC,CASSQDYRGNEQFF
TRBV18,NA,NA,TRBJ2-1,TGTGCCAGCTCACCCGACCAGGCCTCCAATGAGCAGTTCTTC,CASSPDQASNEQFF
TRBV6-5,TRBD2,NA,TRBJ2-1,TGTGCCAGCACCCGTAGCGGGGGGGCCTACAATGAGCAGTTCTTC,CASTRSGGAYNEQFF
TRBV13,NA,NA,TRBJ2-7,TGTGCCAGCATCCTATTGGGGGCGGCTGAGGGCGAGCAGTACTTC,CASILLGAAEGEQYF
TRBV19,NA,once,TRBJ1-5,TGTGCCAGTAGTACGGGGGTATTGAGAGGCAATCAGCCCCAGCATTTT,CASSTGVLRGNQPQHF
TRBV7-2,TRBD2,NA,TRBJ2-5,TGTGCCAGCAGCTTATCGCTAGCGGGGGGGCTAGGGGCCCAGTACTTC,CASSLSLAGGLGAQYF
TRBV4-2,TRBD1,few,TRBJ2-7,TGTGCCAGCAGCCAACAACCGGGACAGGGGAGCTCCTACGAGCAGTACTTC,CASSQQPGQGSSYEQYF
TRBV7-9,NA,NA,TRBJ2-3,TGTGCCAGCAGCTTAGGGGGGCTAGCTGGGGATACGCAGTATTTT,CASSLGGLAGDTQYF
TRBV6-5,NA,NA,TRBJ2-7,TGTGCCACGTCACAGGGTAACGAGCAGTACTTC,CATSQGNEQYF
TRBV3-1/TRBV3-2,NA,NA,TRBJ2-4,TGTGCCAGCAGCCAAGACAGGGTGATAAACATTCAGTACTTC,CASSQDRVINIQYF
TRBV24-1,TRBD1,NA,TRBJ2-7,TGTGCCACCAGTGGCCCACAGGGGGACGAGCAGTACTTC,CATSGPQGDEQYF
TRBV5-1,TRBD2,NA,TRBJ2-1,TGCGCCAGCAGCCCCGGGGGGGGGCGCTACAATGAGCAGTTCTTC,CASSPGGGRYNEQFF
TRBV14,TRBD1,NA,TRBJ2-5,TGTGCCAGCAGCCAAGATCGGTGGACAGGGGAGGAGACCCAGTACTTC,CASSQDRWTGEETQYF
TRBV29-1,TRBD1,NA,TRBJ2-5,TGCAGCGTTGAAGATCGGGCGACAGGGGTAGCCCAGTACTTC,CSVEDRATGVAQYF
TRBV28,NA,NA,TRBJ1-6,TGTGCCAGCAGTTCACAGGGCCCCAGCTCCTATAATTCACCCCTCCACTTT,CASSSQGPSSYNSPLHF
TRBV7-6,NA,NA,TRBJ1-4,TGTGCCAGCAGCTTAGTGGACGGGGAGACTGAAAAACTGTTTTTT,CASSLVDGETEKLFF
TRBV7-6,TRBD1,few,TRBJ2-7,TGTGCCAGCAGCTTTTCGACAGGGGGGCGCACCTACGAGCAGTACTTC,CASSFSTGGRTYEQYF
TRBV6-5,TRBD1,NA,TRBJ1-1,TGTGCCAGCAGAAGAACAGGGGCCACTGAAGCTTTCTTT,CASRRTGATEAFF
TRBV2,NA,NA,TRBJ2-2,TGTGCCAGCAGTGAAATCTCCACTGGCGGGGAGCTGTTTTTT,CASSEISTGGELFF
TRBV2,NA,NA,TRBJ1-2,TGTGCCAGCAGTTGGACTTTCGGCTACACCTTC,CASSWTFGYTF
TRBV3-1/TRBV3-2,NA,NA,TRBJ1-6,TGTGCCAGCAGCCGCGATCTAAATAATTCACCCCTCCACTTT,CASSRDLNNSPLHF
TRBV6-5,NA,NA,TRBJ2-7,TGTGCCAGCAGTTACGGGCAGGGGAGCTCCTACGAGCAGTACTTC,CASSYGQGSSYEQYF
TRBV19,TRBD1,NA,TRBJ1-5,TGTGCCAGTACCTCCCGGCGGGACAGGGTCCGGGCAGGCAATCAGCCCCAGCATTTT,CASTSRRDRVRAGNQPQHF
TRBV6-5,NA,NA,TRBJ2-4,TGTGCCAGCAGTTACTCCCTAGGGGGAGACATTCAGTACTTC,CASSYSLGGDIQYF
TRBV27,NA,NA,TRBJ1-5,TGTGCCAGCAGTCCCAGGGGTGGCAATCAGCCCCAGCATTTT,CASSPRGGNQPQHF
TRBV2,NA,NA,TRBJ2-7,TGTGCCAGCAGTGGAACGGAGGCAGCCTACGAGCAGTACTTC,CASSGTEAAYEQYF
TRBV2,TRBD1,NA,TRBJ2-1,TGTGCCAGCAAGGGGGCGGTCCTAGGCAATGAGCAGTTCTTC,CASKGAVLGNEQFF
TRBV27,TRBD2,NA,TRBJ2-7,TGTGCCAGCAGCCCTTTGATTACGGGGGGGCCGGGCGAGCAGTACTTC,CASSPLITGGPGEQYF
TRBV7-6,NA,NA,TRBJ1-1,TGTGCCAGCAGCTTAGGTCCCACTCTGAACACTGAAGCTTTCTTT,CASSLGPTLNTEAFF